This T cell receptor (beta chain) originates from a study of cytomegalovirus exposure and HLA in healthy donors. Overall study context: From HLA-typed donors, an early data release held around 85 million unique TCRs.

Donors counted as nominally healthy when sampled, yet unrecorded immune exposures were likely. V gave up 6 bases and J gave up 7 bases, with 20 bases separating them. Germline assignment: CDR1 SGHRS and CDR2 YFSETQ. The CDR3 totals 15 residues. The study, taken as a whole, reports: There was a cluster of highly shared sequence variants that was likely a sequencing artifact. In a later analysis, compared with equally common non-associated chains, HLA-associated beta chains were more expanded.

It was with 60 Vbeta and 13 Jbeta primers that the PCR ran. TCRdb keeps only in-frame clones here, not all; method: immunoSEQ multiplex PCR. The data show roughly 100,000 clones, 78% seen once. With respect to this clone: As yet, its antigen is unknown.

Sequencing was performed on PBMCs. The TCR comes from a male donor in good health and CMV-seronegative. This chain uses TRBV5-1 with TRBJ2-1; weak D call: TRBD1 (6 bases). The CDR3 DNA sequence: TGCGCCAGCAAGATTGCACAGGGCCGGGGTAATGAGCAGTTCTTC. It specifies CASKIAQGRGNEQFF.